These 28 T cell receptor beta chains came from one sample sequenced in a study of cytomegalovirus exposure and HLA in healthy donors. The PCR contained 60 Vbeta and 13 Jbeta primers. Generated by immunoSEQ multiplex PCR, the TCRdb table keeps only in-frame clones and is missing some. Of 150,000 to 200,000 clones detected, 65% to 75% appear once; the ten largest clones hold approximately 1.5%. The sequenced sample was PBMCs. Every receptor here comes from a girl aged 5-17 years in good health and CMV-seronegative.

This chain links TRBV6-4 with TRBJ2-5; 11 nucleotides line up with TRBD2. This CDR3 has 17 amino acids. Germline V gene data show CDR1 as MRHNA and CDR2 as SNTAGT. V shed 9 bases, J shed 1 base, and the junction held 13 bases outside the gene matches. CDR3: CARALLAGASTQETQYF. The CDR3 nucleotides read TGTGCCAGGGCGCTACTAGCGGGGGCCTCAACCCAAGAGACCCAGTACTTC.

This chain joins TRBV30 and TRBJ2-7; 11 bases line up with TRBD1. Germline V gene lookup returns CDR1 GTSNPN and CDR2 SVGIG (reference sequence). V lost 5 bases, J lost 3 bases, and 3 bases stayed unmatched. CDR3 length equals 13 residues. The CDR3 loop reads CAWGTGGLYEQYF. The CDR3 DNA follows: TGTGCCTGGGGGACAGGGGGACTCTACGAGCAGTACTTC. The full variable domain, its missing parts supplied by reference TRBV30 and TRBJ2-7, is SQTIHQWPATLVQPVGSPLSLECTVEGTSNPNLYWYRQAAGRGLQLLFYSVGIGQISSEVPQNLSASRPQDRQFILSSKKLLLSDSGFYLCAWGTGGLYEQYFGPGTRLTVT.

CDR3 amino acids: CASSARQTPSRYTF. In DNA form, the CDR3 reads TGCGCCAGCAGTGCCAGACAAACTCCCTCCCGCTACACCTTC. The chain couples TRBV10-1 to TRBJ1-2; D is unresolved. Trimming left V 4 bases short and J 9 bases short, with 18 bases between. Germline loops: CDR1 WNHNN, CDR2 SYGVQD (reference sequence). CDR3 length equals 14 residues.

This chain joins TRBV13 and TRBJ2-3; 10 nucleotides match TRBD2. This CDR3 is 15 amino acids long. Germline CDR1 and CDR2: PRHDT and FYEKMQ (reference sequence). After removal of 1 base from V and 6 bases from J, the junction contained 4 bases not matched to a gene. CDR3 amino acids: CASSLEAGGPDTQYF. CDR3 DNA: TGTGCCAGCAGCTTAGAAGCGGGGGGGCCCGATACGCAGTATTTT.

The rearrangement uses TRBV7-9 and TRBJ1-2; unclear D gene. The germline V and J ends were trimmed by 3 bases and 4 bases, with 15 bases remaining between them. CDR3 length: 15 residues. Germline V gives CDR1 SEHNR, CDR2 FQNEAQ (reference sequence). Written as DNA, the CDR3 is TGTGCCAGCAGCTTCGACCATACAGAAACCTATGGCTACACCTTC. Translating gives CASSFDHTETYGYTF. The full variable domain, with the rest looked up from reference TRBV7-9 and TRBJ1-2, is DTGVSQNPRHKITKRGQNVTFRCDPISEHNRLYWYRQTLGQGPEFLTYFQNEAQLEKSRLLSDRFSAERPKGSFSTLEIQRTEQGDSAMYLCASSFDHTETYGYTFGSGTRLTVV.

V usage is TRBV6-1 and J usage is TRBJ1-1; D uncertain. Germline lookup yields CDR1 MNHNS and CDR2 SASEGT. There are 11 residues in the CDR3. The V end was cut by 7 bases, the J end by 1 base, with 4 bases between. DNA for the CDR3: TGTGCCAGCATTAGGAACACTGAAGCTTTCTTT. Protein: CASIRNTEAFF.

CDR3 protein: CASLSRDRIEAFF. DNA for the CDR3: TGTGCCAGCCTGTCCCGGGACAGGATTGAAGCTTTCTTT. The chain carries TRBV25-1 and TRBJ1-1; TRBD1 aligns across 8 bases. The germline V gene has CDR1 MGHDK and CDR2 SYGVNS. There are 13 residues in the CDR3. After removal of 8 bases from V and 7 bases from J, the junction contained 9 bases not matched to a gene.

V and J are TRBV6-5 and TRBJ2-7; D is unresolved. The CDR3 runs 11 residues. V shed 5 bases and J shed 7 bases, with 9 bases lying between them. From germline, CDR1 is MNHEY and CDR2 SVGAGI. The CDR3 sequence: CASSRPGEQYF. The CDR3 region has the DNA TGTGCCAGCAGTCGCCCCGGGGAGCAGTACTTC.

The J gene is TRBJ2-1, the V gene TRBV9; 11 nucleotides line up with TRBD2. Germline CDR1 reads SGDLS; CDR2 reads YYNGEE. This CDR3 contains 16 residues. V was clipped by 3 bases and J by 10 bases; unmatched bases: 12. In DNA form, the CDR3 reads TGTGCCAGCAGCGACACAGTTAGCGGGGGGGATCGCGAGCAGTTCTTC. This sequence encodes CASSDTVSGGDREQFF.

As DNA, the CDR3 is TGTGCCAGCAGTGAAGGGGGGGTTGAGACCCAGTACTTC. Translating gives CASSEGGVETQYF. This rearrangement joins TRBV2 to TRBJ2-5, with D possibly matching TRBD2 (6 bases). The germline gives CDR1 SNHLY, CDR2 FYNNEI. The CDR3 is 13 amino acids. Trimming cost V 1 base and J 5 bases, with 8 bases left between them. Full variable domain (remainder filled in from reference TRBV2 and TRBJ2-5): EPEVTQTPSHQVTQMGQEVILRCVPISNHLYFYWYRQILGQKVEFLVSFYNNEISEKSEIFDDQFSVERPDGSNFTLKIRSTKLEDSAMYFCASSEGGVETQYFGPGTRLLVL.

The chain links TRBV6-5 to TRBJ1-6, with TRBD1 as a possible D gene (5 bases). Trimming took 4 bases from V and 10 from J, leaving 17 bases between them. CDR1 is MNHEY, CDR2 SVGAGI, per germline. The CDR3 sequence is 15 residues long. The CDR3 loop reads CASSLLRGGMSPLHF. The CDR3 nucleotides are TGTGCCAGCAGTTTACTCCGTGGGGGGATGTCACCCCTCCACTTT.

CDR3 DNA: TGTGCCAGCAGCTATAGCGGGGGCACGACTAGCACAGATACGCAGTATTTT. It yields the protein CASSYSGGTTSTDTQYF. The rearrangement links TRBV13 to TRBJ2-3; the match to TRBD2 covers 9 bases. J lost 0 bases, V lost 4 bases, and 8 bases had no gene match. The CDR3 spans 17 residues. Looked up from germline, CDR1 is PRHDT and CDR2 is FYEKMQ (reference sequence).

CDR3 loop: CASSLGGTGQETQYF. The DNA for the CDR3 is TGCGCCAGCAGCTTGGGGGGGACTGGCCAAGAGACCCAGTACTTC. The J gene is TRBJ2-5, the V gene TRBV5-1; D is possibly TRBD2 (6 bases). This CDR3 region has 15 residues. The V and J ends lost 0 bases and 1 base respectively, with 10 bases between them. The V gene's germline CDR1 is SGHRS and CDR2 YFSETQ.

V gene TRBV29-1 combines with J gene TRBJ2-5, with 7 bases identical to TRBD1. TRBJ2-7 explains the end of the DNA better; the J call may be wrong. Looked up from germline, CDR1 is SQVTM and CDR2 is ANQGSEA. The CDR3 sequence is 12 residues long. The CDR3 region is CSGRTGRYEQYF. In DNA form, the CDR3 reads TGCAGCGGTAGGACAGGCAGGTACGAGCAGTACTTC.

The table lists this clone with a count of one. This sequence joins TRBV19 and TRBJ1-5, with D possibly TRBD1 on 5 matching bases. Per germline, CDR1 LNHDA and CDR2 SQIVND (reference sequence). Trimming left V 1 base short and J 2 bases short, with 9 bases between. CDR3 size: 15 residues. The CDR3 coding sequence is TGTGCCAGTAGTATAGGGCAGGGCGGCAATCAGCCCCAGCATTTT. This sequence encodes CASSIGQGGNQPQHF.

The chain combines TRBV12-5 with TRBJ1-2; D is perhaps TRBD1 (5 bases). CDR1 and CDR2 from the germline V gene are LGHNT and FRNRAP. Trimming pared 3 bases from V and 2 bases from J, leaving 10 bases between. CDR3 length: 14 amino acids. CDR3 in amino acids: CASGLGRVNYGYTF. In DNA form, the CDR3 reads TGTGCTAGTGGTTTAGGCAGGGTCAACTATGGCTACACCTTC.

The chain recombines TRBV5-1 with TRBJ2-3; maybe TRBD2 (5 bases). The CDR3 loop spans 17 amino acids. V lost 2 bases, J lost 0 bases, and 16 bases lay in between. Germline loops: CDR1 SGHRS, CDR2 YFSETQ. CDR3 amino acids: CASSLYGSQRSTDTQYF. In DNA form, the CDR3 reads TGCGCCAGCAGCTTATATGGTTCCCAGCGGAGCACAGATACGCAGTATTTT.

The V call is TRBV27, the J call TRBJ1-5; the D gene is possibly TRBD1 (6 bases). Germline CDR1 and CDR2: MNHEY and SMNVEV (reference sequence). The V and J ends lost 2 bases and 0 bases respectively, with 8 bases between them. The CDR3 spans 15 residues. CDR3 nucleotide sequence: TGTGCCAGCAGTTTAGGGGGCAATAGCAATCAGCCCCAGCATTTT. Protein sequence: CASSLGGNSNQPQHF.

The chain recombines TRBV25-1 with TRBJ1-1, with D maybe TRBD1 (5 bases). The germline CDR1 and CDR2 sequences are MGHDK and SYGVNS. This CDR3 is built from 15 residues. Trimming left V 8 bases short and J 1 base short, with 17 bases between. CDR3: CASGGLVGGNTEAFF. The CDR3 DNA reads TGTGCCAGCGGAGGTCTGGTCGGGGGGAACACTGAAGCTTTCTTT.

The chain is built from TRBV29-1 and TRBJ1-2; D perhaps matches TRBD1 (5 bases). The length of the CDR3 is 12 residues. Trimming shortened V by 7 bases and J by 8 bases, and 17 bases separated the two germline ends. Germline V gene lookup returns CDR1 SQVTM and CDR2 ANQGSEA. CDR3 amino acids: CSEKGIRSGYTF. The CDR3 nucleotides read TGCAGCGAGAAGGGGATTCGCAGCGGCTACACCTTC.

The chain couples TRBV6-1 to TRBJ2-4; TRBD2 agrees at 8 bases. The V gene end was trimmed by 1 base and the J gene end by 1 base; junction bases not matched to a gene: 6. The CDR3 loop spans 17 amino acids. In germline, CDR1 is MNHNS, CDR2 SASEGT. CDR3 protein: CASSEEDGGGAKNIQYF. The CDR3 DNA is TGTGCCAGCAGTGAAGAGGATGGCGGGGGGGCCAAAAACATTCAGTACTTC.

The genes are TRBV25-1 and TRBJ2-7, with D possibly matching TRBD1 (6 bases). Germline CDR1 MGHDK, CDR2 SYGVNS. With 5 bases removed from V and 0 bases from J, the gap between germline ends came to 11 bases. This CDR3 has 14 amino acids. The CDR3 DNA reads TGTGCCAGCAGTAAACAGGGAAGCTCCTACGAGCAGTACTTC. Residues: CASSKQGSSYEQYF.

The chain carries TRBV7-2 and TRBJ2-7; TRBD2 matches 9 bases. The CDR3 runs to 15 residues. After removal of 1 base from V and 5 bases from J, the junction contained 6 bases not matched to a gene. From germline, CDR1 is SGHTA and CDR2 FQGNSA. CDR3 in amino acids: CASSLGGGVPHEQYF. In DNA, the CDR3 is TGTGCCAGCAGCTTAGGCGGGGGGGTTCCCCACGAGCAGTACTTC.

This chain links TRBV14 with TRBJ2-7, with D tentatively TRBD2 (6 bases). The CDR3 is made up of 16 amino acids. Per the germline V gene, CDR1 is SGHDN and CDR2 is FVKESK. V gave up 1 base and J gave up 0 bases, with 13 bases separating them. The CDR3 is CASSQVGGMSSYEQYF. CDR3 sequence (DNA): TGTGCCAGCAGCCAAGTCGGAGGGATGAGCTCCTACGAGCAGTACTTC.

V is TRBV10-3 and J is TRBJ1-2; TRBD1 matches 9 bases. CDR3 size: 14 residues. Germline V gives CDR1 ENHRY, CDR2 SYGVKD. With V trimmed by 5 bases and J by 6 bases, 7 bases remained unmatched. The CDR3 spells CAISLQDRGDGYTF. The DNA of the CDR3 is TGTGCCATCAGTCTCCAAGACAGGGGGGATGGCTACACCTTC.

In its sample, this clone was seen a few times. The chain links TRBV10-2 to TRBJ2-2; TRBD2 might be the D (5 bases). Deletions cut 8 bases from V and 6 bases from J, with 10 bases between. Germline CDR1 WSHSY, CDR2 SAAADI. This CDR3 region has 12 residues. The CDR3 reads CASERVAGELFF. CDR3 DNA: TGCGCCAGCGAGAGGGTAGCCGGGGAGCTGTTTTTT.

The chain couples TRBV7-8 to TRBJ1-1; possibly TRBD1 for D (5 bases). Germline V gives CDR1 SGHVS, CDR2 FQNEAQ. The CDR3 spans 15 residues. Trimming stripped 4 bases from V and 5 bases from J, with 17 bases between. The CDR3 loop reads CASSSDGGSRTEAFF. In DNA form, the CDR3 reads TGTGCCAGCAGCTCTGACGGGGGATCGCGTACTGAAGCTTTCTTT.

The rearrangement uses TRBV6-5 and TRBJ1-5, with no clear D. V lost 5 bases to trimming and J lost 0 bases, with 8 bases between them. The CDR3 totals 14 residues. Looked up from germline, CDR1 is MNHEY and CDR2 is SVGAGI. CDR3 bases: TGTGCCAGCAGTGAAACAGATAGCAATCAGCCCCAGCATTTT. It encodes CASSETDSNQPQHF.